The following is a T cell receptor beta chain sequence with its context. The CDR3 sequence is 18 residues long. With 5 bases clipped from V and 2 bases from J, the junction kept 11 bases outside the gene matches. The sample belongs to a study of identical twins. A universal primer site came from template switching; cDNA carried unique molecular identifiers. TCRdb fed the 5' RACE reads into MiXCR, producing one record per CDR3 protein. The table includes approximately 1.8 million distinct CDR3 sequences, less than 35% detected once. The J gene is TRBJ2-1, the V gene TRBV12-3 or TRBV12-4; 11 nucleotides agree with TRBD2. Sequencing was performed on cord blood. This receptor was identified in a newborn girl in good health. The CDR3 bases are TGTGCCAGCAGTACGACTAGCGGGATATCGGAGGCCTACAATGAGCAGTTCTTC. This encodes CASSTTSGISEAYNEQFF.